This TCR beta chain appears in the sequencing data of a study of T cell repertoires in cytomegalovirus infection. Findings and caveats of the study: Identification of carriers of CMV plus the relevant HLA was achieved through cumulative public TCR beta family frequency. The study found HLA-C-restricted CMV-specific TCR beta clonotypes dominating the ex vivo response.

There are a few counts of this clonotype. Its antigen is unknown. TCRdb passed the reads through MiXCR, listing each CDR3 protein once. The top ten clones hold around a quarter of a sample with roughly 170,000 distinct CDR3 sequences, roughly 22% of them seen once. Trimming took off 3 bases at V and 5 bases at J, with 13 bases between the two ends. This CDR3 has 14 amino acids. Germline CDR1 SQVTM, CDR2 ANQGSEA. The source of this sequence is a human donor in good health (CMV status not recorded). Some clones in this sample may be carry-over from other donors' samples. The source material was CD8+ T cells from cultured PBMCs, sampled from culture after CMV antigen stimulation. The rearrangement links TRBV29-1 to TRBJ2-2, with TRBD1 as a possible D gene (6 bases). This CDR3 reads CSVEGADSTGELFF. Here the CDR3 DNA reads TGCAGCGTTGAGGGGGCAGACTCAACCGGGGAGCTGTTTTTT.